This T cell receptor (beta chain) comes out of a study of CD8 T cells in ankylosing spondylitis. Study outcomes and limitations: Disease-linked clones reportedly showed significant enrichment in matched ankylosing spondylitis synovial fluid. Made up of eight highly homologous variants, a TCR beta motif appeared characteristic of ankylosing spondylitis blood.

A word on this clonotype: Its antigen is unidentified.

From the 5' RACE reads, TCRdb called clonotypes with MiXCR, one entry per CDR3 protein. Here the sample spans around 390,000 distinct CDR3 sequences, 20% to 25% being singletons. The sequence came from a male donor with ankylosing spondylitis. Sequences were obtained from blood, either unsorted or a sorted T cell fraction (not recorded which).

CDR3 region: CASRPEGESPLHF. CDR3 nucleotides: TGTGCCAGCAGACCTGAGGGGGAAAGCCCCCTCCACTTT. The chain links TRBV12-3 or TRBV12-4 to TRBJ1-6; a possible D gene is TRBD1 (6 bases). Trimming shortened V by 6 bases and J by 13 bases, and 16 bases separated the two germline ends. The CDR3 length is 13 residues.